This TCR beta chain was identified in a study of blood T cells in healthy people across ages. Overall study results and limits: It was not known whether donors were CMV positive (a possible confounder of expanded clonotype changes). As age increased, TCR beta diversity per million T cells fell in a roughly linear fashion.

Sample-barcoded 5' priming and a J-beta primer mix drove a second PCR of about 6 to 12 cycles. TCRdb reprocessed the 5' RACE reads with MiXCR, giving one entry per CDR3 protein. Counted here are 590,000 or so distinct CDR3 sequences, around 31% occurring once; the ten biggest clones make up roughly 14%. About 10 milliliters of peripheral blood were drawn from each donor. As for this clonotype: Its target is unknown.

This CDR3 contains 16 residues. V gave up 0 bases and J gave up 0 bases, with 11 bases separating them. Per germline, CDR1 MGHRA and CDR2 YSYEKL. The sequence came from a woman older than 75 in good health. The chain employs TRBV4-1 and TRBJ1-1, with D possibly TRBD1 on 5 matching bases. The source material was blood. The CDR3 reads CASSQDRGVVNTEAFF. Written as DNA, the CDR3 is TGCGCCAGCAGCCAAGATCGAGGGGTGGTGAACACTGAAGCTTTCTTT.